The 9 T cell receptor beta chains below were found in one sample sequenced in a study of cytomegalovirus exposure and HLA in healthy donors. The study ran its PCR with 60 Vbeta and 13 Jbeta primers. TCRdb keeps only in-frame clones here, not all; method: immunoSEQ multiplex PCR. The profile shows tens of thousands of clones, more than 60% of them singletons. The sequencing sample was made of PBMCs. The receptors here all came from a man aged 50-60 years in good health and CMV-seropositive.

CDR3 loop: CASSVRAGAGTGELFF. The CDR3 coding sequence is TGTGCCAGCAGCGTTAGAGCGGGAGCGGGGACCGGGGAGCTGTTTTTT. The rearrangement uses TRBV9 and TRBJ2-2; 8 nucleotides agree with TRBD2. The CDR3 runs 16 residues. The germline gives CDR1 SGDLS, CDR2 YYNGEE. V dropped 2 bases and J dropped 5; count of bases not matched to a gene: 8.

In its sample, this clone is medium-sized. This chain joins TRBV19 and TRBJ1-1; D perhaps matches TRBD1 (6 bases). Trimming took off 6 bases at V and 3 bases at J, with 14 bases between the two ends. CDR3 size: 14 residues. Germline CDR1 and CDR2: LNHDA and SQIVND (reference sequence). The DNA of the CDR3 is TGTGCCAGTAGGCAACAGGGTTTGGACACTGAAGCTTTCTTT. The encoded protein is CASRQQGLDTEAFF.

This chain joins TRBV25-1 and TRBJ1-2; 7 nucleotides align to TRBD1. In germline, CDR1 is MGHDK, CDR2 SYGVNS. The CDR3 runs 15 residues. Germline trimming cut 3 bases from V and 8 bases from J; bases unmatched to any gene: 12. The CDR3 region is CASSDQTVGGQGYTF. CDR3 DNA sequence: TGTGCCAGCAGTGACCAAACCGTGGGGGGACAGGGCTACACCTTC.

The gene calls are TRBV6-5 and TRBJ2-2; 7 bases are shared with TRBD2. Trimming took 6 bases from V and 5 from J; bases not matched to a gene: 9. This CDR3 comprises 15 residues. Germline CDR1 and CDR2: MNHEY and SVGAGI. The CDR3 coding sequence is TGTGCCAGCAGCCCCGGGGGGATGGGGACCGGGGAGCTGTTTTTT. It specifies CASSPGGMGTGELFF.

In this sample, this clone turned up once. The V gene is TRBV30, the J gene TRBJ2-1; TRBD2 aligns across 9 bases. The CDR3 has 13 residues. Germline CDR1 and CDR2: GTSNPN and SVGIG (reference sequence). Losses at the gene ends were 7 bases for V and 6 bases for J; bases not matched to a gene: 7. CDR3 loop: CAFKRGAGNEQFF. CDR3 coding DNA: TGTGCCTTCAAGCGGGGGGCCGGCAATGAGCAGTTCTTC.

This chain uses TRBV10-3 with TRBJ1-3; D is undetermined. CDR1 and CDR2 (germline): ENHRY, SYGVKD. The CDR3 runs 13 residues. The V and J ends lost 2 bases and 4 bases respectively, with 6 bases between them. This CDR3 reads CAISEGQGNTIYF. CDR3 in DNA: TGTGCCATCAGTGAGGGGCAGGGAAACACCATATATTTT.

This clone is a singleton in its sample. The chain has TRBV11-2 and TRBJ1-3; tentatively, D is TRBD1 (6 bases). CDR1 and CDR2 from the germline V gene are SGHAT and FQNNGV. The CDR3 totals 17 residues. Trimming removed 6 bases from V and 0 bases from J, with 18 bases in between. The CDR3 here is CASSLTPWDNSGNTIYF. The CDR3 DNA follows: TGTGCCAGCAGTCTGACACCTTGGGACAACTCTGGAAACACCATATATTTT. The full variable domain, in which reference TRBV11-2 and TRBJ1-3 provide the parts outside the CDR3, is EAGVAQSPRYKIIEKRQSVAFWCNPISGHATLYWYQQILGQGPKLLIQFQNNGVVDDSQLPKDRFSAERLKGVDSTLKIQPAKLEDSAVYLCASSLTPWDNSGNTIYFGEGSWLTVV.

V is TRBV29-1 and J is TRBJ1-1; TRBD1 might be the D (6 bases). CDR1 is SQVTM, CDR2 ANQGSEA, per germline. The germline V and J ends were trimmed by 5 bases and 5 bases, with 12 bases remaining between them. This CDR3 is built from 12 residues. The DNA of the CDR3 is TGCAGCGTTTCACAGGGTTGGACTGAAGCTTTCTTT. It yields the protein CSVSQGWTEAFF.

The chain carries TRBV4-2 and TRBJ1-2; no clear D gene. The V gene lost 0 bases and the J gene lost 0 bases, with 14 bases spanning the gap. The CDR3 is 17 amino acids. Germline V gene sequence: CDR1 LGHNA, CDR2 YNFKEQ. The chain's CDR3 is CASSQDGTPLANYGYTF. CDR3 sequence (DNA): TGTGCCAGCAGCCAAGATGGCACCCCTCTTGCTAACTATGGCTACACCTTC.